The source of this T cell receptor beta chain is a study of cytomegalovirus exposure and HLA in healthy donors. The ends lost 6 bases at V and 3 bases at J; junction bases unmatched: 11. CDR1 and CDR2 (germline): SNHLY, FYNNEI. This CDR3 is 15 amino acids long. The PCR was carried out with 60 Vbeta primers and 13 Jbeta primers. Here immunoSEQ multiplex PCR was the method, and the copy in TCRdb shows in-frame clones only, minus some. The profile shows approximately 110,000 clones, over 80% of them singletons. This clone was detected a few times. Its specificity is unknown. General study findings and limits: The authors considered a cluster of highly shared sequence variants likely to be a sequencing artifact. Some TCR beta chains (over 150 of them) were listed as cytomegalovirus-associated. At a 0.05 false discovery rate, a later analysis found 18,000 or so TCR beta sequences to be associated with HLA alleles. In an earlier analysis, about 87% or about 30%: the productive usage of most TCR beta V segments.

This receptor was identified in a man aged 25 to 40 in good health and CMV-seropositive. The sample was PBMCs. The J gene is TRBJ2-7, the V gene TRBV2; 7 nucleotides line up with TRBD2. The CDR3 here is CASSSRRAGFYEQYF. The DNA of the CDR3 is TGTGCCAGCAGCTCGAGGCGAGCGGGGTTCTACGAGCAGTACTTC.